This T cell receptor beta chain was sequenced for a study of blood T cell repertoires in COVID-19. Overall study context: Both acute and convalescent COVID-19 samples were obtained from the United States, Italy and Spain. Nucleic acid was either cDNA or gDNA, and it came from T cells, B-cell-depleted T cells, or PBMCs.

In the authors' workflow: From reference gene primer amplification, estimates of nucleated cell counts were derived. Profiled with immunoSEQ multiplex PCR; TCRdb holds only in-frame clones, not every one. That table supplies the V and J calls and clone size; D and trimming were determined from the DNA. The sample lists fewer than 75,000 clones; about 88% were seen once. The germline V and J ends were trimmed by 5 bases and 4 bases, with 18 bases remaining between them. Germline values: CDR1 SNHLY, CDR2 FYNNEI. The CDR3 is 17 residues long. The source of this sequence is a man in his 70s with acute or convalescent COVID-19. The specimen was peripheral blood. The chain joins TRBV2 to TRBJ2-6, with a weak D call TRBD1 (5 bases). This CDR3 reads CASSWSSRATGANVLTF. The CDR3 nucleotides are TGTGCCAGCAGTTGGAGCAGCAGGGCAACCGGGGCCAACGTCCTGACTTTC.